The clone carrying this T cell receptor beta chain appeared a few times. Its specificity is unknown. Germline assignment: CDR1 SGHAT and CDR2 FQNNGV. The length of the CDR3 is 16 residues. V was cut by 1 base and J by 1 base, with 14 bases left in between. This entry belongs to a study of blood T cells in healthy people across ages. Findings and limits, study-wide: Age showed a roughly linear inverse relationship with TCR beta diversity per million T cells.

A second PCR, run for roughly 7 to 12 cycles, used a sample-barcoded 5' primer plus a J-beta primer mix. TCRdb processed the 5' RACE reads anew with MiXCR; each CDR3 protein has one entry. This table has more than 800,000 distinct CDR3 sequences, less than 50% appearing once. This TCR derives from a woman aged 60-75 years in good health. The chain links TRBV11-2 to TRBJ2-7; D unclear. The specimen was blood. The CDR3 DNA reads TGTGCCAGCAGCTTAGTGTGGCAAAGTGGTTCCTACGAGCAGTACTTC. This translates into CASSLVWQSGSYEQYF.